These 18 T cell receptor beta chains were sequenced from one sample in a study of blood T cell repertoires in COVID-19. Only in-frame clones appear in the TCRdb table, and some are missing; sequencing was by immunoSEQ multiplex PCR. Of 150,000 to 200,000 clones listed, about four fifths are singletons. The specimen sequenced was peripheral blood. Receptor source: a man between 60 and 75 years old with active or convalescent COVID-19.

CDR3 bases: TGTGCCAGCAGTTCCCCGACTTTTTACAATGAGCAGTTCTTC. Its protein is CASSSPTFYNEQFF. V gene TRBV27 combines with J gene TRBJ2-1; D not certain. CDR1 is MNHEY, CDR2 SMNVEV, per germline (reference sequence). This CDR3 has 14 residues. V lost 4 bases to trimming and J lost 4 bases, with 11 bases between them.

This chain connects TRBV7-9 to TRBJ2-2; TRBD1 aligns across 7 bases. The CDR3 has 16 amino acids. Germline V gene lookup returns CDR1 SEHNR and CDR2 FQNEAQ (reference sequence). The ends lost 3 bases at V and 6 bases at J; junction bases unmatched: 10. In DNA form, the CDR3 reads TGTGCCAGCAGCTTGGAGACAGGGATGTTTTCCGGGGAGCTGTTTTTT. Residues: CASSLETGMFSGELFF.

This chain joins TRBV18 and TRBJ1-1; weak D call: TRBD1 (6 bases). Germline V lookup: CDR1 KGHSH, CDR2 LQKENI. V was clipped by 1 base and J by 5 bases, with 11 bases between them. The CDR3 loop spans 14 amino acids. The CDR3 spells CASSPQGDGTEAFF. Here the CDR3 DNA reads TGTGCCAGCTCACCACAGGGGGACGGGACTGAAGCTTTCTTT.

The rearrangement uses TRBV28 and TRBJ2-2; 7 bases map to TRBD2. V lost 4 bases to trimming and J lost 7 bases; unmatched junction nucleotides: 9. Germline loops: CDR1 MDHEN, CDR2 SYDVKM. This CDR3 region has 15 residues. DNA for the CDR3: TGTGCCAGCAGTTCCAAGACTAGCTGGCACGGGGAGCTGTTTTTT. Translating gives CASSSKTSWHGELFF. Supplemented by reference TRBV28 and TRBJ2-2, the full variable domain reads DVKVTQSSRYLVKRTGEKVFLECVQDMDHENMFWYRQDPGLGLRLIYFSYDVKMKEKGDIPEGYSVSREKKERFSLILESASTNQTSMYLCASSSKTSWHGELFFGEGSRLTVL.

V usage is TRBV4-1 and J usage is TRBJ2-5; D uncertain. Trimming left V 4 bases short and J 2 bases short, with 14 bases between. This CDR3 region has 15 residues. The germline CDR1 and CDR2 sequences are MGHRA and YSYEKL. CDR3 in DNA: TGCGCCAGCAGCCCCTCGGCGGCACGTCAAGAGACCCAGTACTTC. Translation: CASSPSAARQETQYF.

The chain carries TRBV6-5 and TRBJ2-3; the match to TRBD1 covers 8 bases. CDR3 size: 15 residues. CDR1 MNHEY and CDR2 SVGAGI come from the germline V gene. Trimming at V came to 6 bases and at J to 3 bases, leaving 8 bases not matched to a gene. Written as DNA, the CDR3 is TGTGCCAGCAGAGACACCAGACAGGGGACAGATACGCAGTATTTT. This gives the protein CASRDTRQGTDTQYF.

This chain joins TRBV24-1 and TRBJ2-7; the D gene is possibly TRBD1 (5 bases). Trimming pared 7 bases from V and 1 base from J, leaving 7 bases between. In germline, CDR1 is KGHDR, CDR2 SFDVKD. The CDR3 extends over 12 amino acids. CDR3 in amino acids: CATSRDSYEQYF. The CDR3 DNA follows: TGTGCCACCAGCAGGGATTCCTACGAGCAGTACTTC.

The V gene is TRBV11-3, the J gene TRBJ2-1, with 9 bases lining up with TRBD2. This CDR3 region has 14 residues. Germline lookup yields CDR1 SGHNT and CDR2 YENEEA. The trim removed 4 bases at V and 7 bases at J, leaving 5 bases unmatched. CDR3 nucleotides: TGTGCCAGCAGCTCACGACTAGCGGTGAATGAGCAGTTCTTC. Its translation: CASSSRLAVNEQFF.

The chain carries TRBV2 and TRBJ1-3, with D maybe TRBD1 (6 bases). Germline CDR1 SNHLY, CDR2 FYNNEI. Trimming removed 4 bases at V and 4 bases at J, with 8 bases between. The CDR3 sequence is 13 residues long. The CDR3 DNA follows: TGTGCCAGCAGTGGACAGGCCGGAAACACCATATATTTT. It is translated as CASSGQAGNTIYF.

A single count supports this clone. The chain carries TRBV6-5 and TRBJ2-7; D is ambiguous. CDR3 length: 12 amino acids. Germline loops: CDR1 MNHEY, CDR2 SVGAGI. Trimming shortened V by 7 bases and J by 2 bases, and 9 bases separated the two germline ends. The DNA of the CDR3 is TGTGCCAGCACCTCGCGGACCTACGAGCAGTACTTC. Its protein is CASTSRTYEQYF.

The chain uses TRBV19 and TRBJ2-1; TRBD2 aligns across 7 bases. Germline CDR1 and CDR2: LNHDA and SQIVND (reference sequence). This CDR3 region has 16 residues. Trimming took 6 bases from V and 4 from J; bases not matched to a gene: 12. CDR3 sequence: CASSPDVGLPYNEQFF. Here the CDR3 DNA reads TGTGCCAGTAGCCCTGATGTGGGACTACCTTACAATGAGCAGTTCTTC.

The gene calls are TRBV28 and TRBJ2-7; 7 bases match TRBD1. V dropped 4 bases and J dropped 0; count of bases not matched to a gene: 6. The germline gives CDR1 MDHEN, CDR2 SYDVKM. There are 15 residues in the CDR3. In DNA, the CDR3 is TGTGCCAGCAGTTACTGGACAGGACCCTCCTACGAGCAGTACTTC. It encodes CASSYWTGPSYEQYF.

The V gene is TRBV28, the J gene TRBJ2-1; weak D call: TRBD2 (5 bases). This CDR3 contains 15 residues. V lost 5 bases, J lost 2 bases, and 13 bases lay in between. CDR1 MDHEN and CDR2 SYDVKM come from the germline V gene. Here the CDR3 DNA reads TGTGCCAGCAGTCCACCGGGGAGAACCTACAATGAGCAGTTCTTC. It specifies CASSPPGRTYNEQFF.

This clone appeared a few times. The chain couples TRBV5-6 to TRBJ2-7; 10 bases fit TRBD2. Trimming took 6 bases from V and 7 from J; bases not matched to a gene: 10. CDR1 is SGHDT, CDR2 YYEEEE, per germline. The CDR3 contains 14 residues. The CDR3 here is CASTLQGLAPEQYF. The CDR3 region has the DNA TGTGCCAGCACCCTACAGGGACTAGCGCCTGAGCAGTACTTC.

The chain links TRBV9 to TRBJ2-1; 9 positions match TRBD2. Germline lookup yields CDR1 SGDLS and CDR2 YYNGEE. V gave up 4 bases and J gave up 8 bases; unmatched junction bases: 19. The CDR3 sequence is 18 residues long. The CDR3 here is CASSPDPYSGGTGHEQFF. Written as DNA, the CDR3 is TGTGCCAGCAGCCCCGACCCGTATAGCGGGGGAACAGGGCATGAGCAGTTCTTC.

The chain combines TRBV5-6 with TRBJ2-7; 7 nucleotides match TRBD2. Unmatched junction bases numbered 3, after V lost 0 bases and J lost 0 bases. This CDR3 has 15 residues. The germline CDR1 and CDR2 sequences are SGHDT and YYEEEE. The chain's CDR3 is CASSLGTSASYEQYF. In nucleotides, the CDR3 is TGTGCCAGCAGCTTGGGAACTAGCGCCTCCTACGAGCAGTACTTC.

V is TRBV18 and J is TRBJ1-1; no definite D call. CDR3 length: 14 residues. Germline V gene sequence: CDR1 KGHSH, CDR2 LQKENI. The V and J ends lost 6 bases and 3 bases respectively, with 14 bases between them. The CDR3 bases are TGTGCCAGCTCCGCCTTGCTGTCGGACACTGAAGCTTTCTTT. The encoded protein is CASSALLSDTEAFF.

This clone was picked up one time. The chain is built from TRBV7-3 and TRBJ2-1; possible D gene TRBD2, 7 bases. V was pared by 2 bases and J by 9 bases, with 17 bases between. CDR1 is SGHTA and CDR2 is FQGTGA in the germline V gene. This CDR3 is 15 amino acids long. CDR3 in DNA: TGTGCCAGCAGCTTAGGGAGGGCAGGGGCGGCTGAGCAGTTCTTC. It translates to CASSLGRAGAAEQFF.